The TCR beta chain described here comes from a study of regulatory T cells in long-lasting Graves disease. Germline V gene sequence: CDR1 SGHVS, CDR2 FQNEAQ. The CDR3 is made up of 12 amino acids. Deletions cut 8 bases from V and 1 base from J, with 7 bases between. CDR3 regions were amplified by Arm-PCR using iRepertoire HTBI primers to build TCR beta libraries. TCRdb itself ran the multiplex PCR reads through MiXCR, one entry per CDR3 protein. This table has 300,000 to 350,000 distinct CDR3 sequences, 15% to 20% appearing once. Time point defined: persistent/refractory GD, antithyroid drugs over 5 years with positive TRAb. The TCR library was made from RNA extracted from PBMCs. Study-wide results and caveats: With persistent disease, TRBV28, TRBJ1-2 and TRBJ2-5 were the favored segments. Persistent patients had more shared public clonotypes (roughly 2,700) than new patients (about 970).

To note about this clonotype: Its antigen is not identified.

The sequencing here drew on peripheral blood mononuclear cells (PBMCs), taken when the disease was refractory, from a patient treated with antithyroid drugs. V usage is TRBV7-8 and J usage is TRBJ2-3; weak D call: TRBD2 (6 bases). The source is a female donor with Graves disease. The CDR3 region has the DNA TGTGCCAGCGGCGGGGGCACAGATACGCAGTATTTT. Translated: CASGGGTDTQYF.